This TCR beta chain was observed in a study of blood T cells in healthy people across ages (dated by TCRdb to between 2014 and 2017). Regarding the study in general: In model experiments, template switching captured about one uniquely barcoded TCR beta cDNA molecule for every two T cells. Four age groups were formed from the donors: young (average approximately 15 years), middle-aged (just under 40), aged (62) and long-lived (approximately 80). Age-related changes in TCR beta repertoire diversity were measured in the study by deep sequencing normalized with unique cDNA molecular identifiers. For two donors (one aged 18 to 29 and one aged 80 or older), the study analyzed two additional independent replicas of 1 million unique cDNA reads from the same blood draw. To avoid experimental bias, donors of different ages were randomly spread across the sequencing lanes.

The CDR3 sequence holds 13 residues, the cysteine and phenylalanine included. Solely the CDR3 DNA is kept, with 39 bases framed from the first base. CDR1 and CDR2, per the germline V gene, are LGHNT and FRNRAP. Unmatched junction bases come to 3, with V trimmed by 3 bases and J by 9 bases. As concerns this clonotype: Its antigen remains undetermined. Base qualities are not at hand, and no much larger clone is one base apart.

Donors were approximately 42 systemically healthy Caucasian individuals from Russia aged roughly 6 to 95 years. About 9.8 milliliters of peripheral blood were drawn from each donor into EDTA-treated Vacutainer tubes. Ficoll-Paque density-gradient centrifugation was used to isolate PBMCs, with at least 6 million per sample. Trizol reagent was used to extract total RNA from PBMCs, with at least 6 micrograms per sample. The percentages of naive CD45RAhigh/CD27high T cells were determined by flow cytometry on a PBMC aliquot from every donor. Libraries were built with 5' RACE. A second PCR of about 6 to 12 cycles was run with a J-beta primer mix and a sample-barcoded 5' primer. A template-switch 5' adaptor carrying 12 random nucleotides introduced a unique molecular identifier onto each TCR beta cDNA molecule. Each sample yielded at least 2.5 million CDR3-containing paired-end reads. The Mint cDNA synthesis kit, primed by a TRBC-specific oligonucleotide, was used to synthesize first-strand cDNA from all RNA. All cDNA was treated with uracil-DNA glycosylase and then went through a first 18-cycle PCR with the universal primers M1SS and BC2_uni_R. For the original study's pipeline: Each sample was normalized by randomly selecting 1 million high-quality reads, each carrying a distinct molecular identifier. Reads sharing molecular identifiers were discarded rather than binned into consensus sequences. CDR3 identification, clonotype clustering and error correction used MiTCR with a Q25 quality threshold and the strictest error-elimination algorithm. Lower-bound total TCR beta diversity was estimated with a nonparametric unseen species model using Euler transformation. In-frame beta chains were kept once TCRdb had trimmed the public reads at Q25 with fastp and called clones with MiXCR. Each entry merges the rows of one CDR3 protein and shows their most common DNA and genes. The authors' filters were not applied to this entry. A total of 1.5 million to 2 million distinct CDR3 sequences appear in this sample, 39% of them only once. The ten largest clonotypes hold roughly 24% of the sample.

Summary of the overall study and its limitations: Because donor CMV infection status was unknown, age-related changes in expanded clonotypes were potentially confounded. Since profiling was done on bulk unsorted PBMCs, naive and antigen-experienced compartments could not be conclusively compared. As age increased, observed TCR beta diversity per million T cells dropped in a roughly linear way, and a significant reduction was already evident by age 40. Estimates of total diversity from one million sequenced T cells were regarded as lower bounds and underestimates. There was a strong correlation between observed TCR beta diversity and the percentage of naive T cells measured by flow cytometry. The long-lived group showed more naive CD4+ T cells, fewer expanded clones and increased TCR diversity than the aged group, suggesting age selection.

The chain was built from TRBV12-5 and TRBJ2-2, with 8 central nucleotides matching TRBD2. The sample consisted of blood. The source is a human donor in good health. This receptor carries the CDR3 CASGFGGARELFF. The nucleotides are TGTGCTAGTGGTTTCGGGGGGGCAAGGGAGCTGTTTTTT.